This T cell receptor beta chain was observed in a study of blood T cell repertoires in COVID-19. Study information: Some COVID-19 samples were acute and others convalescent; all came from the United States, Italy and Spain.

Original methodology: Reference gene primer amplification gave nucleated cell count estimates. Sequenced by immunoSEQ multiplex PCR; TCRdb stores in-frame clones only, minus some. That table furnishes V, J and clone size, whereas the DNA furnished D and trimming. Here the sample spans some 74,000 clones, approximately 80% being singletons. In germline, CDR1 is SGHNT, CDR2 YENEEA. Between the trimmed V and J ends, which lost 5 bases and 3 bases, there was a span of 13 bases. The CDR3 contains 14 residues. The clonotype comes from a human donor in a cohort sampled during active COVID-19. V and J are TRBV11-3 and TRBJ1-2; TRBD1 might be the D (5 bases). The sequenced sample consisted of peripheral blood. CDR3 region: CASSPVARDYGYTF. CDR3 sequence (DNA): TGTGCCAGCAGCCCCGTGGCCAGGGACTATGGCTACACCTTC.